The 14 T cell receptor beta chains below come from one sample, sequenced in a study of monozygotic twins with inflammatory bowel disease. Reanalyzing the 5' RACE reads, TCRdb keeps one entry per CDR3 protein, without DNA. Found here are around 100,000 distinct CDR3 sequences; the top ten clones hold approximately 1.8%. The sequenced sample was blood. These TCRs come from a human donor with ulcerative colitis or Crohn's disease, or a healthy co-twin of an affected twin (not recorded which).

The CDR3 sequence is CSVFRDDYEQYF. The rearrangement uses TRBV29-1 and TRBJ2-7; the TCRdb call, TRBD1, lacks DNA for checking. The CDR3 is 12 amino acids. Germline CDR1 reads SQVTM; CDR2 reads ANQGSEA.

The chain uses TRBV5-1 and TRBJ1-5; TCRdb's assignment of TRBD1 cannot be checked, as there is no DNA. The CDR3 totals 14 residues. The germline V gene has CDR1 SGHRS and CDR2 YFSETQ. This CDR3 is CANPGTPCNQPQHF.

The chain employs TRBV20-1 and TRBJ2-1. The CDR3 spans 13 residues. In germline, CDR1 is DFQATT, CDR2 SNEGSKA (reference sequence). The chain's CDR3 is CSAMVGSYNEQFF.

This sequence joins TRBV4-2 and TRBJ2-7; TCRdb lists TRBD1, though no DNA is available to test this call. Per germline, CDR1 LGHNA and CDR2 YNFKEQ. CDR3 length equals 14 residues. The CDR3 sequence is CASSSRRPGYEQYF.

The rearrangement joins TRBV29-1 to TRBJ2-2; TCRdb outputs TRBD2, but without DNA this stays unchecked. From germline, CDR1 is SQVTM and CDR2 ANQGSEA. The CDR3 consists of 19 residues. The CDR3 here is CSVYLPWGSGRTNTGELFF.

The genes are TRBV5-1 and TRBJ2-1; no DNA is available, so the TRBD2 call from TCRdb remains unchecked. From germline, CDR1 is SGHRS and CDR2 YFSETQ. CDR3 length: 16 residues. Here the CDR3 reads CASSFLAGLSYNEQFF.

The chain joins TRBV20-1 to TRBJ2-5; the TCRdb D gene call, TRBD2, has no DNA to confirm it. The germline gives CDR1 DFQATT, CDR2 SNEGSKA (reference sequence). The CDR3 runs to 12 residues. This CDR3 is CSALAGGGTQYF.

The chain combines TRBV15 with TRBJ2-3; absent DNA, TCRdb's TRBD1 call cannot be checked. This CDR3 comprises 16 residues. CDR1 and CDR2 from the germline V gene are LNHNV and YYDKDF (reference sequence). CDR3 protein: CATSVGIRDNTDTQYF.

CDR3: CASSLEQGGGELFF. The rearrangement uses TRBV7-8 and TRBJ2-2. The length of the CDR3 is 14 residues. The germline V gene encodes CDR1 SGHVS and CDR2 FQNEAQ.

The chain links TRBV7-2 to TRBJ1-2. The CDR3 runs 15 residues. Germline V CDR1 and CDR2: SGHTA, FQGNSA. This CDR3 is CASTESGQIPYGYTF.

The CDR3 loop is CASSPRTGVGNQPQHF. The chain recombines TRBV7-2 with TRBJ1-5; TCRdb's D call of TRBD1 is untestable without DNA. CDR1 is SGHTA and CDR2 is FQGNSA in the germline V gene. This CDR3 comprises 16 residues.

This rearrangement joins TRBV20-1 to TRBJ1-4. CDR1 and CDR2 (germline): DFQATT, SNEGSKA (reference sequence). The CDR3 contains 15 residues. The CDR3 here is CSARDPRGLGEKLFF.

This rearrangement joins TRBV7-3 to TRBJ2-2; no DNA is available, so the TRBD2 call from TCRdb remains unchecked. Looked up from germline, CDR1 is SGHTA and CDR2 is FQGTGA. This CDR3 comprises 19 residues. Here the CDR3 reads CASSSPSGGAGPGTGELFF. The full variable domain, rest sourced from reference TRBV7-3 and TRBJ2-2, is GAGVSQTPSNKVTEKGKYVELRCDPISGHTALYWYRQSLGQGPEFLIYFQGTGAADDSGLPNDRFFAVRPEGSVSTLKIQRTERGDSAVYLCASSSPSGGAGPGTGELFFGEGSRLTVL.

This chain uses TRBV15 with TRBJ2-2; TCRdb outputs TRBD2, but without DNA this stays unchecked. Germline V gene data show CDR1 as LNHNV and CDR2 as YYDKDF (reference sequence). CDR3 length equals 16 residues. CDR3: CATSRDPSGSGGELFF.